Described below is a single TCR beta chain sequence and its context. Its specificity is unknown. These data are taken from a study of response to subunit inactivated influenza vaccine. Overall study results and limits: Only a handful of new T cells, the authors suggested, are recruited with each seasonal influenza vaccination.

With 2 bases removed from V and 4 bases from J, the gap between germline ends came to 14 bases. The CDR3 runs 15 residues. From germline, CDR1 is LGHDT and CDR2 YNNKEL (reference sequence). TCRdb re-called the RT-PCR reads with MiXCR, one entry per CDR3 protein. This table holds hundreds of thousands of distinct CDR3 sequences, about 14% found once. The specimen comprised PBMCs from blood, sampled 14 to 15 days before vaccination. The V gene is TRBV3-1, the J gene TRBJ1-1; a possible D gene is TRBD1 (6 bases). The receptor comes from a man over 45 who received an inactivated influenza vaccine. The CDR3 here is CASSQRGGQGTEAFF. CDR3 nucleotides: TGTGCCAGCAGCCAACGCGGGGGGCAGGGCACTGAAGCTTTCTTT.